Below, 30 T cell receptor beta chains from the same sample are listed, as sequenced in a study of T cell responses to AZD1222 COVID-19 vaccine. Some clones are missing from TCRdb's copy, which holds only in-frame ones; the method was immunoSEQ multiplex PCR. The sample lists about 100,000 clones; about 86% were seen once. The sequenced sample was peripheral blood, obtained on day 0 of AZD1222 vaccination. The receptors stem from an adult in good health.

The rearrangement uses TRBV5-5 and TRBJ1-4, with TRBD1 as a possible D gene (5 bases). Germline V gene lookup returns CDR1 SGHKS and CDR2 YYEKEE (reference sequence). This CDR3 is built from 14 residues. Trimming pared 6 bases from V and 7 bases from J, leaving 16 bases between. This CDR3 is CASTRGGIGEKLFF. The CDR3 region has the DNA TGTGCCAGCACCCGGGGGGGGATCGGTGAAAAACTGTTTTTT. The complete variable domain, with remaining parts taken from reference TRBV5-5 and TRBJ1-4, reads DAGVTQSPTHLIKTRGQQVTLRCSPISGHKSVSWYQQVLGQGPQFIFQYYEKEERGRGNFPDRFSARQFPNYSSELNVNALLLGDSALYLCASTRGGIGEKLFFGSGTQLSVL.

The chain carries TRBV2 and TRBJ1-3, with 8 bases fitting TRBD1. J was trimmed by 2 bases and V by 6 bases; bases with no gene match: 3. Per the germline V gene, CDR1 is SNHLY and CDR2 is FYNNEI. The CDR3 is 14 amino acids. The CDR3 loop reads CASRKDRAGNTIYF. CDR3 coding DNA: TGTGCCAGCAGGAAGGACAGGGCTGGAAACACCATATATTTT.

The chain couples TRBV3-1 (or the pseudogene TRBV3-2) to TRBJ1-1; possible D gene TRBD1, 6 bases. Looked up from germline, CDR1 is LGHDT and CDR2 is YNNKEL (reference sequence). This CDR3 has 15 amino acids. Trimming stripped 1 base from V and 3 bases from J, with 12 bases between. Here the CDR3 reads CASSQGGRVHTEAFF. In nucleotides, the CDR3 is TGTGCCAGCAGCCAAGGGGGGCGGGTCCACACTGAAGCTTTCTTT.

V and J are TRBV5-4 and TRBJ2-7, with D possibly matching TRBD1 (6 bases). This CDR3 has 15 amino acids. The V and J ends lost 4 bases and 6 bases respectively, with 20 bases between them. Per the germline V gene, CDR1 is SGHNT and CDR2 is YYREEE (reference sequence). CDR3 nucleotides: TGTGCCAGCAGCCCTGGGACAAATCCCGCCAGCGAGCAGTACTTC. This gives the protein CASSPGTNPASEQYF.

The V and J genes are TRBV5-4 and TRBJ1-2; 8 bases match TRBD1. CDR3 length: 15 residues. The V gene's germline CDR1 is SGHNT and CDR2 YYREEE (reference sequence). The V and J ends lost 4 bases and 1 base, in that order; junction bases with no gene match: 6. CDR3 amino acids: CASSLGTGYNYGYTF. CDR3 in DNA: TGTGCCAGCAGCCTGGGGACAGGCTATAACTATGGCTACACCTTC.

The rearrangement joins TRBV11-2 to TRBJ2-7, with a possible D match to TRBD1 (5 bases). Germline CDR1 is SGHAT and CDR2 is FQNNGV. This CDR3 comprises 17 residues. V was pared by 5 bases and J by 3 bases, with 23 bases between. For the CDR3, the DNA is TGTGCCAGCAGCCCCCGATTTGGGCCGTTGGACAACTACGAGCAGTACTTC. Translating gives CASSPRFGPLDNYEQYF.

The CDR3 loop is CASSYVPGQGPYEQYF. CDR3 DNA: TGTGCCAGCAGTTACGTTCCTGGTCAGGGACCCTACGAGCAGTACTTC. The chain joins TRBV6-5 to TRBJ2-7; D may correspond to TRBD1 or TRBD2 (5 bases each). Germline CDR1 MNHEY, CDR2 SVGAGI. V shed 2 bases and J shed 2 bases, with 16 bases lying between them. The CDR3 has 16 residues.

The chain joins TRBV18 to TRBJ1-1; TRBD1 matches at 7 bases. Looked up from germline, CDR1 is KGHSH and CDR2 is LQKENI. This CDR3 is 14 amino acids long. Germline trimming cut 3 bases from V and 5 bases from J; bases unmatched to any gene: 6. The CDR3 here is CASSPSQGETEAFF. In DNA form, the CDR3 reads TGTGCCAGCTCACCTAGCCAGGGGGAGACTGAAGCTTTCTTT.

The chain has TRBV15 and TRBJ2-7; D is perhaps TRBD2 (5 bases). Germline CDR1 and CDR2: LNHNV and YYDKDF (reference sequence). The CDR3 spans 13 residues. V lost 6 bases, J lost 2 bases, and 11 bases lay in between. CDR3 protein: CATSNGVTYEQYF. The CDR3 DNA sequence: TGTGCCACCAGTAACGGGGTTACCTACGAGCAGTACTTC.

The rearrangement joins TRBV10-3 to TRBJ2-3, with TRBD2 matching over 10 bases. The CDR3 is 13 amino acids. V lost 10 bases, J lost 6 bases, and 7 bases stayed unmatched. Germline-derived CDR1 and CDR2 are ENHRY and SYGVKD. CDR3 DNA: TGTGCCACTTGGACTAGCGGACGGGATACGCAGTATTTT. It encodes CATWTSGRDTQYF.

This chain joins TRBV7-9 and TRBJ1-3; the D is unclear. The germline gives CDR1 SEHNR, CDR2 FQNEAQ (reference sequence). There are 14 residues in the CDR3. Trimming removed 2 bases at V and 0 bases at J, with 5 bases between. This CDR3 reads CASSLRSSGNTIYF. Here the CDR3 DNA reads TGTGCCAGCAGCTTACGGAGCTCTGGAAACACCATATATTTT.

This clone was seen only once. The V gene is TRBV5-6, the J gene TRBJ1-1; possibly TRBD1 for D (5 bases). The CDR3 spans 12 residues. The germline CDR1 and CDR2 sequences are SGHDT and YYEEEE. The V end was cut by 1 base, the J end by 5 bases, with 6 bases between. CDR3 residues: CASSLRGTEAFF. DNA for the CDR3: TGTGCCAGCAGCTTGAGGGGTACTGAAGCTTTCTTT.

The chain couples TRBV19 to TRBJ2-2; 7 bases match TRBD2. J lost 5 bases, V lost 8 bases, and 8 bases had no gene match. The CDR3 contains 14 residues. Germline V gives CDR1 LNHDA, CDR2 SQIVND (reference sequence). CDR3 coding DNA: TGTGCCAGTCTCTCGGGGGGAGGGACCGGGGAGCTGTTTTTT. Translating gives CASLSGGGTGELFF.

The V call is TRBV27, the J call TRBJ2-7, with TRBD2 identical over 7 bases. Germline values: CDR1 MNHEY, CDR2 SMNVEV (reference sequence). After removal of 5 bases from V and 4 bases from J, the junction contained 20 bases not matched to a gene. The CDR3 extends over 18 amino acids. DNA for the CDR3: TGTGCCAGCAGTGTCTCGGGTCCGATGGCGGGGGAGAGTTACGAGCAGTACTTC. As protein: CASSVSGPMAGESYEQYF.

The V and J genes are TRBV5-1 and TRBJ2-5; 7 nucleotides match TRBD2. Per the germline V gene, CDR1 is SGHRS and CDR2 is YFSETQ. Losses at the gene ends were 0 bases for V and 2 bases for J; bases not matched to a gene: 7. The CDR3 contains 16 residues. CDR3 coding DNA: TGCGCCAGCAGCTTGGGGGCCGGGACTACGCAAGAGACCCAGTACTTC. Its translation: CASSLGAGTTQETQYF.

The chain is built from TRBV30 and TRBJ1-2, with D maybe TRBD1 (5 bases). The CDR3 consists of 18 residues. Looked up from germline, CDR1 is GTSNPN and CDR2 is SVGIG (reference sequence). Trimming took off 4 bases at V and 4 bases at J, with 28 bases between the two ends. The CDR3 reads CAWIPVAGRGEYGYGYTF. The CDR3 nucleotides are TGTGCCTGGATTCCCGTCGCAGGGAGAGGGGAGTATGGCTATGGCTACACCTTC.

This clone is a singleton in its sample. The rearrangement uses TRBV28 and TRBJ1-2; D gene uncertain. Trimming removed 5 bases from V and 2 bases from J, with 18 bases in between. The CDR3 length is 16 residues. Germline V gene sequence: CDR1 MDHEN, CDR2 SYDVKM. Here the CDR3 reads CASSDPPMRRNYGYTF. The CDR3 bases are TGTGCCAGCAGTGACCCCCCCATGCGGAGAAACTATGGCTACACCTTC.

CDR3 region: CASSLRQSYGYTF. As DNA, the CDR3 is TGTGCCAGCAGCTTAAGGCAGAGCTATGGCTACACCTTC. The rearrangement links TRBV5-4 to TRBJ1-2, with D uncertain. The ends were cut back, 2 bases at V and 4 bases at J, with 9 bases in the middle. This CDR3 has 13 residues. CDR1 SGHNT and CDR2 YYREEE come from the germline V gene (reference sequence). Full variable domain (outside the CDR3, taken from reference TRBV5-4 and TRBJ1-2): ETGVTQSPTHLIKTRGQQVTLRCSSQSGHNTVSWYQQALGQGPQFIFQYYREEENGRGNFPPRFSGLQFPNYSSELNVNALELDDSALYLCASSLRQSYGYTFGSGTRLTVV.

This CDR3 reads CASMFSRPPYEQYF. In DNA form, the CDR3 reads TGTGCCAGCATGTTCTCCAGGCCCCCCTACGAGCAGTACTTC. This chain uses TRBV28 with TRBJ2-7; D remains ambiguous. The CDR3 is 14 residues long. Germline CDR1 MDHEN, CDR2 SYDVKM. Trimming pared 7 bases from V and 2 bases from J, leaving 15 bases between.

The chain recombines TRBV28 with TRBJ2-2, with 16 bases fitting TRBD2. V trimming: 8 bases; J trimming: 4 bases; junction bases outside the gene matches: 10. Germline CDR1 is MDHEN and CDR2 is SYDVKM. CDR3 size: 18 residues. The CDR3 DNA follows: TGTGCCAGCCTATCCCCGGGACTAGCGGGGGGGTTCACCGGGGAGCTGTTTTTT. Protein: CASLSPGLAGGFTGELFF.

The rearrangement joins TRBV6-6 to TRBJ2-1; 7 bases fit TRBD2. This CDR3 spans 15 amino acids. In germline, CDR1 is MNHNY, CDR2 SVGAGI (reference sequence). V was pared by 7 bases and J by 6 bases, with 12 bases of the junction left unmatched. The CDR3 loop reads CASMTSSLGGNEQFF. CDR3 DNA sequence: TGTGCCAGCATGACTAGCAGCTTAGGAGGCAATGAGCAGTTCTTC.

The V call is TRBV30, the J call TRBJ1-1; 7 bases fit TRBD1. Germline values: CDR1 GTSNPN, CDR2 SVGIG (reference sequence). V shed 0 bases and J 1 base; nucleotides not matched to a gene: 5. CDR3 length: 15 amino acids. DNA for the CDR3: TGTGCCTGGAGTGTACCAGGGGGATGGAACACTGAAGCTTTCTTT. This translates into CAWSVPGGWNTEAFF. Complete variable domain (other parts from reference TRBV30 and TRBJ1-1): SQTIHQWPATLVQPVGSPLSLECTVEGTSNPNLYWYRQAAGRGLQLLFYSVGIGQISSEVPQNLSASRPQDRQFILSSKKLLLSDSGFYLCAWSVPGGWNTEAFFGQGTRLTVV.

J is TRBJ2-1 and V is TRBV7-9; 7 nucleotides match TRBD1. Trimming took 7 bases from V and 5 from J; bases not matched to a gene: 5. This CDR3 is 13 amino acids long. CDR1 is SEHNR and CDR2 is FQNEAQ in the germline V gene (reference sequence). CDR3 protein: CASTRDSNNEQFF. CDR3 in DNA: TGTGCCAGCACCAGGGACAGCAACAATGAGCAGTTCTTC.

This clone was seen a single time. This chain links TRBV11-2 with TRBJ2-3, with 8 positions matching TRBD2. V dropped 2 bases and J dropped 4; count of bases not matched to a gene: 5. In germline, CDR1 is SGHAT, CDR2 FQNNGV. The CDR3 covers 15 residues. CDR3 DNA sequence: TGTGCCAGCAGCTTAAGCGGGGGAGTGTCAGATACGCAGTATTTT. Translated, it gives CASSLSGGVSDTQYF. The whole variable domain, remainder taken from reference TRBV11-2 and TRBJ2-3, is EAGVAQSPRYKIIEKRQSVAFWCNPISGHATLYWYQQILGQGPKLLIQFQNNGVVDDSQLPKDRFSAERLKGVDSTLKIQPAKLEDSAVYLCASSLSGGVSDTQYFGPGTRLTVL.

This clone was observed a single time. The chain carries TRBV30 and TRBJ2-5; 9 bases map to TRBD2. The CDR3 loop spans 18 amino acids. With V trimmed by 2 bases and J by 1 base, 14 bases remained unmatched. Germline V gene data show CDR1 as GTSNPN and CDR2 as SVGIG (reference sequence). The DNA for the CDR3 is TGTGCCTGGAGTCGTTTTGGGGCGGGAGGGATTTCCCAAGAGACCCAGTACTTC. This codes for CAWSRFGAGGISQETQYF.

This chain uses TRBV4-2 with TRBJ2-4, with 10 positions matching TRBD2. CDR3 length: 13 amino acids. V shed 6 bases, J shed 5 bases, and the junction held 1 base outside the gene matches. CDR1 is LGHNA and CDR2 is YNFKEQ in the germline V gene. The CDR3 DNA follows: TGTGCCAGCAGGGGGACTAGCGAAAACATTCAGTACTTC. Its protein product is CASRGTSENIQYF.

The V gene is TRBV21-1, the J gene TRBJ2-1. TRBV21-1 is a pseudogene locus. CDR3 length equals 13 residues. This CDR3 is CASRDDLYNEQFF. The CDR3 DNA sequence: TGTGCCAGCAGGGACGACTTGTACAATGAGCAGTTCTTC.

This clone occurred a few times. CDR3 protein: CASSIGGTANTGELFF. CDR3 nucleotides: TGTGCCAGTAGTATAGGGGGAACCGCGAACACCGGGGAGCTGTTTTTT. The J gene is TRBJ2-2, the V gene TRBV19, with D uncertain. The germline V gene has CDR1 LNHDA and CDR2 SQIVND (reference sequence). This CDR3 is 16 amino acids long. The ends were cut back, 1 base at V and 0 bases at J, with 9 bases in the middle.

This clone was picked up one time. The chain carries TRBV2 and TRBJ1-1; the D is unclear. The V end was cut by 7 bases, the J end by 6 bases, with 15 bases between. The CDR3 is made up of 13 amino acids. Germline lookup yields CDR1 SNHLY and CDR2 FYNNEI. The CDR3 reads CASNGRVFPEAFF. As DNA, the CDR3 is TGTGCCAGCAATGGGAGGGTCTTCCCTGAAGCTTTCTTT.

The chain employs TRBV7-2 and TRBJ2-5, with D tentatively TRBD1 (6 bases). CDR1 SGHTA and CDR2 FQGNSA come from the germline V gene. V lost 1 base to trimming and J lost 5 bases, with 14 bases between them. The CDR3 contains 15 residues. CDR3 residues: CASSLVLARGETQYF. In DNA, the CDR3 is TGTGCCAGCAGCTTAGTTTTAGCGAGGGGGGAGACCCAGTACTTC.